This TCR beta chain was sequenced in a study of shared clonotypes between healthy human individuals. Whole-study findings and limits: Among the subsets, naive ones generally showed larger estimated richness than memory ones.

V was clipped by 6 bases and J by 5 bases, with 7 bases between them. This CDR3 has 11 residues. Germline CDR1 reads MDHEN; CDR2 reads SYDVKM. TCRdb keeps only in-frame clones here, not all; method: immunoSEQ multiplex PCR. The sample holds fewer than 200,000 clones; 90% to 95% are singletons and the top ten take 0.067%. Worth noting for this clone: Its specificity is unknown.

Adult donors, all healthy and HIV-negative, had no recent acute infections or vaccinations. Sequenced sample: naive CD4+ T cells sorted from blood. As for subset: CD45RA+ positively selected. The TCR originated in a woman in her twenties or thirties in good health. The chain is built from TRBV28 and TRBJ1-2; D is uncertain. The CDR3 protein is CASRQEYGYTF. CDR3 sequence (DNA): TGTGCCAGCAGACAAGAATATGGCTACACCTTC.